These 26 T cell receptor beta chains share one sample of origin, sequenced in a study of T cells after posttransplantation cyclophosphamide. Treatment was busulfan-fludarabine conditioning, a marrow graft, and cyclophosphamide on days +3 and +4. Assay used: immunoSEQ multiplex PCR; TCRdb lists only in-frame clones, some missing. The sample carries approximately 11,000 clones, just over 90% recorded once. Here the sequenced sample was PBMCs, taken after allogeneic stem cell transplant with posttransplant cyclophosphamide. Receptors originate from a female patient between 30 and 45 years old who received an allogeneic stem cell transplant from an unrelated donor, was CMV-positive, and had no GVHD. Some T cells may be graft donor cells.

J is TRBJ2-5 and V is TRBV29-1, with 7 bases identical to TRBD1. Trimming cost V 8 bases and J 0 bases; bases outside gene matches: 6. The germline gives CDR1 SQVTM, CDR2 ANQGSEA. The CDR3 is 13 residues long. CDR3 in DNA: TGCAGCATTTCGGGACAGAACCAAGAGACCCAGTACTTC. This translates into CSISGQNQETQYF.

V gene TRBV19 combines with J gene TRBJ2-2; 8 bases fit TRBD2. The V gene end was trimmed by 5 bases and the J gene end by 3 bases; junction bases not matched to a gene: 8. Looked up from germline, CDR1 is LNHDA and CDR2 is SQIVND (reference sequence). This CDR3 has 16 amino acids. For the CDR3, the DNA is TGTGCCAGTAGTGCCCCCGGGGGGGGTTACACCGGGGAGCTGTTTTTT. This translates into CASSAPGGGYTGELFF.

The rearrangement joins TRBV27 to TRBJ2-5, with a weak D call TRBD1 (5 bases). Germline V gene lookup returns CDR1 MNHEY and CDR2 SMNVEV (reference sequence). With 3 bases removed from V and 6 bases from J, the gap between germline ends came to 17 bases. The CDR3 loop spans 15 amino acids. The CDR3 sequence: CASSLDWAGRKTQYF. CDR3 coding DNA: TGTGCCAGCAGTTTGGATTGGGCAGGGCGCAAGACCCAGTACTTC.

This sequence joins TRBV18 and TRBJ1-5, with a weak D call TRBD1 (5 bases). V gave up 2 bases and J gave up 9 bases, with 20 bases separating them. Germline lookup yields CDR1 KGHSH and CDR2 LQKENI. The CDR3 totals 16 residues. The CDR3 DNA follows: TGTGCCAGCTCACCAAAATCGGACACCCGATCGGGGCCCCAGCATTTT. It is translated as CASSPKSDTRSGPQHF. The complete variable domain, with remaining parts taken from reference TRBV18 and TRBJ1-5, reads NAGVMQNPRHLVRRRGQEARLRCSPMKGHSHVYWYRQLPEEGLKFMVYLQKENIIDESGMPKERFSAEFPKEGPSILRIQQVVRGDSAAYFCASSPKSDTRSGPQHFGDGTRLSIL.

The J gene is TRBJ2-7, the V gene TRBV7-9, with D tentatively TRBD1 (5 bases). The CDR3 has 15 residues. CDR1 and CDR2 (germline): SEHNR, FQNEAQ (reference sequence). The V and J ends lost 5 bases and 4 bases respectively, with 18 bases between them. The CDR3 DNA follows: TGTGCCAGCAGCCCCGGACATCCCAAGGGGTACGAGCAGTACTTC. It is translated as CASSPGHPKGYEQYF.

The chain carries TRBV10-1 and TRBJ2-1; 10 positions agree with TRBD2. This CDR3 comprises 17 residues. Germline CDR1 and CDR2: WNHNN and SYGVQD (reference sequence). J lost 2 bases, V lost 3 bases, and 7 bases had no gene match. The chain's CDR3 is CASSDTSGALTYNEQFF. CDR3 coding DNA: TGCGCCAGCAGTGATACTAGCGGGGCCCTTACCTACAATGAGCAGTTCTTC.

This clone was seen more than once but under ten times. The chain joins TRBV10-1 to TRBJ2-7; TRBD1 aligns across 7 bases. J was trimmed by 2 bases and V by 4 bases; bases with no gene match: 8. The CDR3 contains 15 residues. Germline loops: CDR1 WNHNN, CDR2 SYGVQD (reference sequence). The CDR3 loop reads CASSGGIGTAYEQYF. The CDR3 region has the DNA TGCGCCAGCAGTGGAGGAATTGGGACAGCCTACGAGCAGTACTTC.

The chain links TRBV20-1 to TRBJ2-7; tentative D call: TRBD2 (5 bases). The CDR3 is 11 residues long. V shed 1 base and J shed 4 bases, with 5 bases lying between them. Looked up from germline, CDR1 is DFQATT and CDR2 is SNEGSKA (reference sequence). The CDR3 DNA is TGCAGTGCTAGAGGGGAGTACGAGCAGTACTTC. It encodes CSARGEYEQYF.

In its sample, this clone was seen a few times. The V call is TRBV27, the J call TRBJ2-2, with D possibly matching TRBD1 (6 bases). From germline, CDR1 is MNHEY and CDR2 SMNVEV (reference sequence). Trimming pared 4 bases from V and 6 bases from J, leaving 15 bases between. There are 15 residues in the CDR3. The chain's CDR3 is CASSSPAGESGELFF. CDR3 DNA: TGTGCCAGCAGTTCCCCGGCAGGGGAATCCGGGGAGCTGTTTTTT.

The chain carries TRBV6-1 and TRBJ1-3; D not certain. Per the germline V gene, CDR1 is MNHNS and CDR2 is SASEGT. V was trimmed by 7 bases and J by 0 bases, leaving 7 bases between them. The CDR3 is 13 amino acids. CDR3 sequence (DNA): TGTGCCAGCAATCCCAGCTCTGGAAACACCATATATTTT. Protein: CASNPSSGNTIYF.

J is TRBJ1-5 and V is TRBV6-1; D ambiguous. The CDR3 totals 14 residues. Trimming took off 1 base at V and 11 bases at J, with 15 bases between the two ends. CDR1 is MNHNS, CDR2 SASEGT, per germline. CDR3 amino acids: CASSEGGARETQHF. The CDR3 DNA reads as TGTGCCAGCAGTGAAGGGGGAGCCCGTGAGACCCAGCATTTT.

This clone has a single count. The gene calls are TRBV18 and TRBJ1-3; D is unresolved. V was cut by 1 base and J by 0 bases, with 10 bases left in between. The CDR3 runs 16 residues. CDR1 is KGHSH and CDR2 is LQKENI in the germline V gene. CDR3 nucleotide sequence: TGTGCCAGCTCACCACTCACAGACGTCTCTGGAAACACCATATATTTT. Translating gives CASSPLTDVSGNTIYF.

This sequence joins TRBV6-5 and TRBJ1-1, with TRBD1 matching over 7 bases. The length of the CDR3 is 15 residues. In germline, CDR1 is MNHEY, CDR2 SVGAGI. V shed 7 bases, J shed 1 base, and the junction held 9 bases outside the gene matches. The CDR3 reads CASTGQDRTNTEAFF. As DNA, the CDR3 is TGTGCCAGCACCGGACAGGACCGCACGAACACTGAAGCTTTCTTT.

This chain uses TRBV11-2 with TRBJ2-3; tentatively, D is TRBD2 (6 bases). Germline assignment: CDR1 SGHAT and CDR2 FQNNGV. The CDR3 has 15 residues. Trimming cost V 5 bases and J 6 bases, with 18 bases left between them. This chain's CDR3 is CASSLRRAGGDTQYF. The CDR3 bases are TGTGCCAGCAGCCTCAGGCGAGCGGGCGGGGATACGCAGTATTTT.

The V gene is TRBV5-1, the J gene TRBJ2-7; 7 bases agree with TRBD1. CDR1 SGHRS and CDR2 YFSETQ come from the germline V gene. CDR3 size: 13 residues. Unmatched junction bases numbered 3, after V lost 0 bases and J lost 6 bases. The CDR3 loop reads CASSLGQGGEQYF. CDR3 bases: TGCGCCAGCAGCTTGGGACAGGGTGGCGAGCAGTACTTC.

The chain has TRBV7-3 and TRBJ2-1, with TRBD2 identical over 12 bases. J was trimmed by 12 bases and V by 1 base; bases with no gene match: 13. CDR1 SGHTA and CDR2 FQGTGA come from the germline V gene. The CDR3 consists of 17 residues. This CDR3 is CASSLRGGTSGLEGQFF. CDR3 nucleotides: TGTGCCAGCAGCTTAAGAGGGGGGACTAGCGGGCTCGAAGGGCAGTTCTTC. Using reference TRBV7-3 and TRBJ2-1 for the parts outside the CDR3, the full variable domain is GAGVSQTPSNKVTEKGKYVELRCDPISGHTALYWYRQSLGQGPEFLIYFQGTGAADDSGLPNDRFFAVRPEGSVSTLKIQRTERGDSAVYLCASSLRGGTSGLEGQFFGPGTRLTVL.

The genes are TRBV7-9 and TRBJ2-3; D is undetermined. CDR1 is SEHNR and CDR2 is FQNEAQ in the germline V gene (reference sequence). The CDR3 covers 15 residues. The V end lost 2 bases, the J end lost 0 bases, and 9 bases lay between the germline ends. CDR3 in DNA: TGTGCCAGCAGCTTATGGCGGTCTAGCACAGATACGCAGTATTTT. This encodes CASSLWRSSTDTQYF. Filled out from reference TRBV7-9 and TRBJ2-3, the complete variable domain reads DTGVSQNPRHKITKRGQNVTFRCDPISEHNRLYWYRQTLGQGPEFLTYFQNEAQLEKSRLLSDRFSAERPKGSFSTLEIQRTEQGDSAMYLCASSLWRSSTDTQYFGPGTRLTVL.

The chain carries TRBV6-1 and TRBJ1-5, with 11 bases that match TRBD1. Germline lookup yields CDR1 MNHNS and CDR2 SASEGT. Unmatched junction bases numbered 1, after V lost 6 bases and J lost 6 bases. CDR3 length: 13 residues. CDR3 sequence: CASRGTGGQPQHF. CDR3 in DNA: TGTGCCAGCAGGGGGACAGGGGGTCAGCCCCAGCATTTT.

The chain uses TRBV19 and TRBJ1-5; 12 bases are shared with TRBD1. J was trimmed by 5 bases and V by 3 bases; bases with no gene match: 11. The CDR3 consists of 18 residues. Germline CDR1 and CDR2: LNHDA and SQIVND (reference sequence). DNA for the CDR3: TGTGCCAGTAGTATCCCGGGACAGGGGGCGGGTGAGTATCAGCCCCAGCATTTT. This sequence encodes CASSIPGQGAGEYQPQHF.

V gene TRBV6-4 combines with J gene TRBJ2-7; TRBD1 agrees at 11 bases. From germline, CDR1 is MRHNA and CDR2 SNTAGT. The J segment lost 7 bases and the V segment lost 2 bases, leaving 16 bases of the junction unmatched. The CDR3 loop spans 18 amino acids. This CDR3 reads CASSDPSTLDRGRREQYF. Written as DNA, the CDR3 is TGTGCCAGCAGTGACCCATCGACCCTGGACAGGGGGCGCCGGGAGCAGTACTTC.

V and J are TRBV18 and TRBJ1-1, with D possibly being TRBD1 (6 bases). CDR3 length: 17 residues. The ends were cut back, 6 bases at V and 5 bases at J, with 25 bases in the middle. The germline CDR1 and CDR2 sequences are KGHSH and LQKENI. DNA for the CDR3: TGTGCCAGCTCGCAGTTCCGGGACACCCTATCCCGGACTGAAGCTTTCTTT. Its translation: CASSQFRDTLSRTEAFF.

The V call is TRBV5-1, the J call TRBJ2-5, with 7 bases identical to TRBD1. Trimming cost V 0 bases and J 2 bases; bases outside gene matches: 4. This CDR3 contains 15 residues. CDR1 and CDR2 (germline): SGHRS, YFSETQ. The CDR3 DNA reads as TGCGCCAGCAGCTTGGGGTACAGGGGACAAGAGACCCAGTACTTC. Its translation: CASSLGYRGQETQYF.

The chain carries TRBV2 and TRBJ2-3; 9 nucleotides line up with TRBD2. V shed 6 bases and J 4 bases; nucleotides not matched to a gene: 8. CDR1 and CDR2 (germline): SNHLY, FYNNEI. The CDR3 is 15 amino acids. This CDR3 reads CASSVGLAGSDTQYF. The CDR3 bases are TGTGCCAGCAGCGTGGGCCTAGCGGGGTCAGATACGCAGTATTTT.

J is TRBJ1-2 and V is TRBV20-1; D remains ambiguous. Trimming stripped 3 bases from V and 5 bases from J, with 4 bases between. There are 10 residues in the CDR3. Germline-derived CDR1 and CDR2 are DFQATT and SNEGSKA (reference sequence). CDR3 DNA sequence: TGCAGTGCTAGGAGATATGGCTACACCTTC. Its translation is CSARRYGYTF.

The V gene is TRBV4-1, the J gene TRBJ1-3; D gene unclear. The length of the CDR3 is 15 residues. With 3 bases removed from V and 4 bases from J, the gap between germline ends came to 13 bases. Looked up from germline, CDR1 is MGHRA and CDR2 is YSYEKL. This CDR3 is CASSQVTHGGNTIYF. The CDR3 DNA follows: TGCGCCAGCAGCCAGGTAACACATGGCGGAAACACCATATATTTT.

The count of this clone is one. V gene TRBV4-1 combines with J gene TRBJ2-1; D is perhaps TRBD2 (5 bases). The CDR3 has 12 amino acids. Looked up from germline, CDR1 is MGHRA and CDR2 is YSYEKL. Between the trimmed V and J ends, which lost 4 bases and 4 bases, there was a span of 5 bases. The CDR3 DNA reads as TGCGCCAGCAGCCGGACTTACAATGAGCAGTTCTTC. Translated, it gives CASSRTYNEQFF.